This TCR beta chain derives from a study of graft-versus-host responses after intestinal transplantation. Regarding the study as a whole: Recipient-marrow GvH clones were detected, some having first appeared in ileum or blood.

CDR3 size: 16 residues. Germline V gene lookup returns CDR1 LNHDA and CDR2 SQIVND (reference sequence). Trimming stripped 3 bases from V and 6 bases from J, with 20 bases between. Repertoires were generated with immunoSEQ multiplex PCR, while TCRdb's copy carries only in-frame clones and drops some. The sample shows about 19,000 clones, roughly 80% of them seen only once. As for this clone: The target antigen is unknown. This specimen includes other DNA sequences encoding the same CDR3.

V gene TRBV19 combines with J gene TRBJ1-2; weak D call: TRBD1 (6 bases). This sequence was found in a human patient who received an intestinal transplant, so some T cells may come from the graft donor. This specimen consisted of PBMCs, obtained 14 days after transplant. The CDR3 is CASSIRADSRIDGYTF. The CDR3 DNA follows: TGTGCCAGTAGTATCCGGGCGGACAGTAGAATTGATGGCTACACCTTC.